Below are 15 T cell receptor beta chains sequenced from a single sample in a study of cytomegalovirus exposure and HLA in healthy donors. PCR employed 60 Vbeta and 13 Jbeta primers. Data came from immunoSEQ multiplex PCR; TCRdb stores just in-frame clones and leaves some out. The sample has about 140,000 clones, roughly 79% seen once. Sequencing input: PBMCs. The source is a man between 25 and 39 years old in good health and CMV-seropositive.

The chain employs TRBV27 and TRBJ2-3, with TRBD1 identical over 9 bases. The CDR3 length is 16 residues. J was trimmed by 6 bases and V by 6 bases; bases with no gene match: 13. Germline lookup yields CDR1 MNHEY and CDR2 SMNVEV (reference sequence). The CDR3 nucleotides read TGTGCCAGCAGCGCCACCCGGGACAGGGAGGGGGATACGCAGTATTTT. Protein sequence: CASSATRDREGDTQYF.

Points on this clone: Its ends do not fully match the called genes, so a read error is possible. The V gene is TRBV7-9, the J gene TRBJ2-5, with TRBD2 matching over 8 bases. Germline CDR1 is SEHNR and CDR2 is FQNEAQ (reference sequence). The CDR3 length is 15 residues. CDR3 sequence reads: CSSSSIAGTQETQYF. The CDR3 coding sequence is TGTTCCAGCAGCTCCATAGCGGGGACGCAAGAGACCCAGTACTTC. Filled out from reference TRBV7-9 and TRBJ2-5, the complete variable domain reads DTGVSQNPRHKITKRGQNVTFRCDPISEHNRLYWYRQTLGQGPEFLTYFQNEAQLEKSRLLSDRFSAERPKGSFSTLEIQRTEQGDSAMYLCSSSSIAGTQETQYFGPGTRLLVL.

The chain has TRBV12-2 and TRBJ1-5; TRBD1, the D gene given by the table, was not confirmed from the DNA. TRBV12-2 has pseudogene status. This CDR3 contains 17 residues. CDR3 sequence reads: CASRLVGQAYSNQPQHF. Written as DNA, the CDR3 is TGTGCAAGTCGCTTAGTGGGACAGGCCTATAGCAATCAGCCCCAGCATTTT.

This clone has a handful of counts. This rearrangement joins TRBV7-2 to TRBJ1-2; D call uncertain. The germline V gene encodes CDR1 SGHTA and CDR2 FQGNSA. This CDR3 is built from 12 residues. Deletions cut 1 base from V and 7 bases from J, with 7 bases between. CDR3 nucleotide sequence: TGTGCCAGCAGCTTAGATAGGAGTGGCTACACCTTC. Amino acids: CASSLDRSGYTF.

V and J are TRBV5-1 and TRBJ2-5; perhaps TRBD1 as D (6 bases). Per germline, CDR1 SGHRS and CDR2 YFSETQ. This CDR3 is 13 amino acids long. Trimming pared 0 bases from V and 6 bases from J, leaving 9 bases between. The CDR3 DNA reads TGCGCCAGCAGCTTGGAACAGGGTCAGACCCAGTACTTC. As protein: CASSLEQGQTQYF.

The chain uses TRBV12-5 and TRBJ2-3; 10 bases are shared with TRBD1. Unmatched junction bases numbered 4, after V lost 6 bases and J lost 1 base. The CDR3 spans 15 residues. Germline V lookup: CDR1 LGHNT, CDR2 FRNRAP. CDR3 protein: CASGPGQGGTDTQYF. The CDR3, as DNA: TGTGCTAGTGGCCCCGGACAGGGGGGCACAGATACGCAGTATTTT.

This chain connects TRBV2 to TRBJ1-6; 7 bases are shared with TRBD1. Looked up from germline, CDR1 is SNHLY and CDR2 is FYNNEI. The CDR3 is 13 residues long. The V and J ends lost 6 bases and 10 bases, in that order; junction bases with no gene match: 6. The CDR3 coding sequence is TGTGCCAGCAGCAGGGGCAGGGGGTCACCCCTCCACTTT. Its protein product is CASSRGRGSPLHF.

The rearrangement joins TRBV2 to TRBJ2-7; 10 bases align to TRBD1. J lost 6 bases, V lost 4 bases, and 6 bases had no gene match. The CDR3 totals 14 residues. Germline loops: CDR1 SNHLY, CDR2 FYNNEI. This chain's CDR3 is CASSGGTGAIEQYF. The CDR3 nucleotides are TGTGCCAGCAGTGGGGGGACAGGGGCAATCGAGCAGTACTTC.

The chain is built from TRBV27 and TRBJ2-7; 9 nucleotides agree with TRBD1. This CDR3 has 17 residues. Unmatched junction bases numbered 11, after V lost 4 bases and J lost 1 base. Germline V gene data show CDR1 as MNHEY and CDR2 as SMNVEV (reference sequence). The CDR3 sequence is CASSSAIQGARSYEQYF. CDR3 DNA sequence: TGTGCCAGCAGTTCTGCCATACAGGGGGCGCGGTCCTACGAGCAGTACTTC.

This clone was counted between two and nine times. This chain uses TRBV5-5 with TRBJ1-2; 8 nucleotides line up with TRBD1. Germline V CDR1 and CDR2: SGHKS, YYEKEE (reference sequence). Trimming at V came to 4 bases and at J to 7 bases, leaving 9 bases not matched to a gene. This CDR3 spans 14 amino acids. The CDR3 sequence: CASSLQTGAGGYTF. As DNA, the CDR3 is TGTGCCAGCAGCCTCCAGACAGGGGCGGGTGGCTACACCTTC.

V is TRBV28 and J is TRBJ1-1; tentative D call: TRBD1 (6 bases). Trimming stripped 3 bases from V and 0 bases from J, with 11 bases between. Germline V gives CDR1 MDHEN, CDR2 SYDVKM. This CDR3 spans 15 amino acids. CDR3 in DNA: TGTGCCAGCAGTTTGGGGGGGCGCTTGAACACTGAAGCTTTCTTT. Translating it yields CASSLGGRLNTEAFF.

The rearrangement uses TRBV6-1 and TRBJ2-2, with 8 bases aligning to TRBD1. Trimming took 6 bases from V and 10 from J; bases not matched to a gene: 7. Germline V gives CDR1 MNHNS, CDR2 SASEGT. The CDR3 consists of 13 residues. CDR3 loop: CASSSGQVLELFF. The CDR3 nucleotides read TGTGCCAGCAGCTCGGGACAGGTCTTGGAGCTGTTTTTT.

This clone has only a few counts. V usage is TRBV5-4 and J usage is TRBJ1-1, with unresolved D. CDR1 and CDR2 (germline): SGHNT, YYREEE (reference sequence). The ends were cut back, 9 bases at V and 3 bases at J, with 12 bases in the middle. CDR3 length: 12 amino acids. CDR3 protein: CATWRSDTEAFF. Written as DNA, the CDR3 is TGTGCCACCTGGAGATCAGACACTGAAGCTTTCTTT. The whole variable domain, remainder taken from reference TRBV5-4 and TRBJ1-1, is ETGVTQSPTHLIKTRGQQVTLRCSSQSGHNTVSWYQQALGQGPQFIFQYYREEENGRGNFPPRFSGLQFPNYSSELNVNALELDDSALYLCATWRSDTEAFFGQGTRLTVV.

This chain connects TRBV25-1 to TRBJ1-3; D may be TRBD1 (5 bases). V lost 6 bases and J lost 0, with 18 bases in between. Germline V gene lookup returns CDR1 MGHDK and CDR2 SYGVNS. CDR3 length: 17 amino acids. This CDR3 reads CASRGGRLKNSGNTIYF. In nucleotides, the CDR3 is TGTGCCAGCAGGGGGGGGAGGCTGAAAAACTCTGGAAACACCATATATTTT.

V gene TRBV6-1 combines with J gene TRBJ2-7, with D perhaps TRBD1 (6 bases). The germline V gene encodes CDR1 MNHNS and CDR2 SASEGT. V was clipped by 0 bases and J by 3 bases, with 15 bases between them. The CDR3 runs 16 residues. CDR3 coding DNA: TGTGCCAGCAGTGAAGCGGCTACGGCCAGGGGCTACGAGCAGTACTTC. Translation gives CASSEAATARGYEQYF.